This T cell receptor (beta chain) was sequenced during a study of blood T cell repertoires in COVID-19. Study background: Specimens from acute and convalescent COVID-19 originated in the United States, Italy and Spain.

Patients at the Seattle site were enrolled during active infection and followed longitudinally. Here immunoSEQ multiplex PCR was the method, and the copy in TCRdb shows in-frame clones only, minus some. The sample has about 270,000 clones, about four fifths seen once. This CDR3 has 14 residues. CDR1 SGHDN and CDR2 FVKESK come from the germline V gene. J was trimmed by 10 bases and V by 5 bases; bases with no gene match: 7. The receptor was isolated from a human donor with COVID-19, enrolled during active disease. The donor label of this sample is uncertain. The chain uses TRBV14 and TRBJ1-6; TRBD1 matches 8 bases. Material: peripheral blood. The CDR3 sequence is CASSYQGARSPLHF. In DNA form, the CDR3 reads TGTGCCAGCAGCTACCAGGGGGCTCGGTCACCCCTCCACTTT.